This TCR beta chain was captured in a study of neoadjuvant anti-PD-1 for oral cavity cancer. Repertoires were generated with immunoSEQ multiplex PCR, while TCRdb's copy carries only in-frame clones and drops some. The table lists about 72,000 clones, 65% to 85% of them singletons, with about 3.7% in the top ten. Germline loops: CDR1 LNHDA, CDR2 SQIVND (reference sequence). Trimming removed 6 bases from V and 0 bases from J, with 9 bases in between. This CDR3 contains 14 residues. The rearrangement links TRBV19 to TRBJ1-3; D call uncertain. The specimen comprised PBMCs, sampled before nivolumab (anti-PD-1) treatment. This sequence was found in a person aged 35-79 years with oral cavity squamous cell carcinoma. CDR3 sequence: CASSLPGSGNTIYF. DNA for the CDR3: TGTGCCAGTAGCCTCCCAGGCTCTGGAAACACCATATATTTT.